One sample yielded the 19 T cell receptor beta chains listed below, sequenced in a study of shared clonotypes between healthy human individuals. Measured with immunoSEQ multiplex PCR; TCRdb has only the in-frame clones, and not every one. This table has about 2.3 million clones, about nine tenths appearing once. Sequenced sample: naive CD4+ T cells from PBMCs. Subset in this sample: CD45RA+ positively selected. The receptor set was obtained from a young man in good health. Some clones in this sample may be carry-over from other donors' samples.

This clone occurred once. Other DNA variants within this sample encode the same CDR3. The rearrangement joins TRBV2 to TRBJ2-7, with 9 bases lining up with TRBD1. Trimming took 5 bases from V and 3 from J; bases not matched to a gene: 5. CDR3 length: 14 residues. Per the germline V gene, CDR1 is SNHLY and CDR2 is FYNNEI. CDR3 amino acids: CASSLLGQGYEQYF. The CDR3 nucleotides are TGTGCCAGCAGTTTGTTGGGACAGGGCTACGAGCAGTACTTC.

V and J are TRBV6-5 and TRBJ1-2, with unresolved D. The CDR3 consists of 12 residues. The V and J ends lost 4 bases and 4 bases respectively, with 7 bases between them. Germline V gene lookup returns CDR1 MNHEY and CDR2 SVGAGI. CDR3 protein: CASSSRPYGYTF. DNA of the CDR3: TGTGCCAGCAGTTCCAGGCCCTATGGCTACACCTTC.

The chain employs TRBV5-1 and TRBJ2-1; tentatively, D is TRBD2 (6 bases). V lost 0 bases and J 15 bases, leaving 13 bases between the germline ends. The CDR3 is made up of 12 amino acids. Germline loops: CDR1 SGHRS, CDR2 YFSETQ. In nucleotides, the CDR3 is TGCGCCAGCAGCTTGGCCCGGCGGGGACGGTTCTTC. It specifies CASSLARRGRFF. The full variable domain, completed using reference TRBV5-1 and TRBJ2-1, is KAGVTQTPRYLIKTRGQQVTLSCSPISGHRSVSWYQQTPGQGLQFLFEYFSETQRNKGNFPGRFSGRQFSNSRSEMNVSTLELGDSALYLCASSLARRGRFFGPGTRLTVL.

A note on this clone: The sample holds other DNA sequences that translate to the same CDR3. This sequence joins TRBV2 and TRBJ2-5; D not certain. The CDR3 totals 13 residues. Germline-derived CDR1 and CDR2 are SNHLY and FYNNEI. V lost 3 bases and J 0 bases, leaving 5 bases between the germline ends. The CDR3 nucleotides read TGTGCCAGCAGTGACGGGTACCAAGAGACCCAGTACTTC. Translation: CASSDGYQETQYF.

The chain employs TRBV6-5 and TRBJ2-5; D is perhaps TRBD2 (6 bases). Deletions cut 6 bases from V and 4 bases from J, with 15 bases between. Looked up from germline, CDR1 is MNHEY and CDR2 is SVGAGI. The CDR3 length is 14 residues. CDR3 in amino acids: CASSPGPEGETQYF. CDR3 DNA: TGTGCCAGCAGCCCTGGACCGGAGGGAGAGACCCAGTACTTC.

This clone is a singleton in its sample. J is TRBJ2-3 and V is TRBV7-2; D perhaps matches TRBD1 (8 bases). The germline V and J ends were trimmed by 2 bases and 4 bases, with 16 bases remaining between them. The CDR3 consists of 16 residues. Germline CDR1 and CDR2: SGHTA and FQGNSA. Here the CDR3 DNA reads TGTGCCAGCAGCTTAATCGGACAGGGAGGGGCAGATACGCAGTATTTT. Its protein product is CASSLIGQGGADTQYF.

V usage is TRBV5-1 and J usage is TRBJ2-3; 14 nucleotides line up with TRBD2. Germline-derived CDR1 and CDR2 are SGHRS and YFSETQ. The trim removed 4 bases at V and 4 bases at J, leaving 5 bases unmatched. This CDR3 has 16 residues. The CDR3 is CASSPGLAGVSDTQYF. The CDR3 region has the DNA TGCGCCAGCAGCCCGGGACTAGCGGGAGTGTCAGATACGCAGTATTTT.

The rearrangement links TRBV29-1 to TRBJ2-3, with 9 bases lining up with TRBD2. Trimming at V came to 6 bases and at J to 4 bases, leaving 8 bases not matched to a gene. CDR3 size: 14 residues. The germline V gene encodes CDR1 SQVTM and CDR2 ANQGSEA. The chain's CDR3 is CSVAGREGPDTQYF. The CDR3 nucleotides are TGCAGCGTGGCGGGGCGGGAGGGTCCAGATACGCAGTATTTT.

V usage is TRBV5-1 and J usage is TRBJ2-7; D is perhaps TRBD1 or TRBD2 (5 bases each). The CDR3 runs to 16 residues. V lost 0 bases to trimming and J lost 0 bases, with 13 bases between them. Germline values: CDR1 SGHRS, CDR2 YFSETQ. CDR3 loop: CASSLESAGSSYEQYF. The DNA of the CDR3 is TGCGCCAGCAGCTTGGAATCAGCAGGGAGCTCCTACGAGCAGTACTTC.

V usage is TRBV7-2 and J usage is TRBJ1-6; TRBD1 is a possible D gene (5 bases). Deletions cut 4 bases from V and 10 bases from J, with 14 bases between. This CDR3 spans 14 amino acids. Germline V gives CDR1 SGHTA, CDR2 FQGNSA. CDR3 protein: CASSSSGRRSPLHF. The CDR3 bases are TGTGCCAGCAGCTCCTCAGGGAGGAGGTCACCCCTCCACTTT. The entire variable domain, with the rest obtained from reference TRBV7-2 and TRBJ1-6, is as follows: GAGVSQSPSNKVTEKGKDVELRCDPISGHTALYWYRQSLGQGLEFLIYFQGNSAPDKSGLPSDRFSAERTGGSVSTLTIQRTQQEDSAVYLCASSSSGRRSPLHFGNGTRLTVT.

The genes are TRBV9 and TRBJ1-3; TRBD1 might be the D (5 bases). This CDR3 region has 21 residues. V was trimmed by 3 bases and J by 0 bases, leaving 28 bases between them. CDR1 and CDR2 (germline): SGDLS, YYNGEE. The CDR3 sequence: CASSERQGMGDLPYSGNTIYF. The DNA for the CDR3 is TGTGCCAGCAGCGAGAGGCAGGGTATGGGGGACCTGCCCTACTCTGGAAACACCATATATTTT.

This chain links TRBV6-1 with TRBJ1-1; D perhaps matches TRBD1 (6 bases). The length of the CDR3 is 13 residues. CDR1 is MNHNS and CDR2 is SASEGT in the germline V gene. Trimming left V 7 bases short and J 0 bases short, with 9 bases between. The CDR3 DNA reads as TGTGCCAGCAACGGACAGTTGAACACTGAAGCTTTCTTT. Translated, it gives CASNGQLNTEAFF.

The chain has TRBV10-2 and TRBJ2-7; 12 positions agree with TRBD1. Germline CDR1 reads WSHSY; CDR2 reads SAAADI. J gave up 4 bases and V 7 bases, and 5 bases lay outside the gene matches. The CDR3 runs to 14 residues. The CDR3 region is CASNRGQGAYEQYF. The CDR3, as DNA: TGCGCCAGCAATCGGGGACAGGGGGCTTACGAGCAGTACTTC.

Written as DNA, the CDR3 is TGCAGCGTTGTGATAGCGGGTGAGACCGGGGAGCTGTTTTTT. Translated, it gives CSVVIAGETGELFF. The chain joins TRBV29-1 to TRBJ2-2; TRBD2 agrees at 7 bases. The CDR3 loop spans 14 amino acids. With 4 bases clipped from V and 5 bases from J, the junction kept 7 bases outside the gene matches. CDR1 and CDR2 (germline): SQVTM, ANQGSEA.

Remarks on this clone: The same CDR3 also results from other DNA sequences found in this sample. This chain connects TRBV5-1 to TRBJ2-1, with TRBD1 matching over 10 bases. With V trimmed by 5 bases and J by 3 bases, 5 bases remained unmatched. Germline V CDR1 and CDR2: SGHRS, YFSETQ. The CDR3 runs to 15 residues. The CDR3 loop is CASSLGQGDYNEQFF. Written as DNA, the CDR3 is TGCGCCAGCAGTCTCGGACAGGGGGACTACAATGAGCAGTTCTTC.

CDR3 in amino acids: CASSPQRGGNGYTF. The CDR3 DNA is TGTGCCAGCTCACCCCAACGAGGCGGGAATGGCTACACCTTC. V gene TRBV18 combines with J gene TRBJ1-2; no definite D call. Germline V lookup: CDR1 KGHSH, CDR2 LQKENI. V gave up 3 bases and J gave up 6 bases, with 14 bases separating them. This CDR3 has 14 residues.

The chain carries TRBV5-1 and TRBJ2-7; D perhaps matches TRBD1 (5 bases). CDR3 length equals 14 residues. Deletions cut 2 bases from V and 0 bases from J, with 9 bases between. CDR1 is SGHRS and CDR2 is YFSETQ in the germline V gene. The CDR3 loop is CASSFVQDSYEQYF. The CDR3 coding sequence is TGCGCCAGCAGCTTTGTACAGGACTCCTACGAGCAGTACTTC.

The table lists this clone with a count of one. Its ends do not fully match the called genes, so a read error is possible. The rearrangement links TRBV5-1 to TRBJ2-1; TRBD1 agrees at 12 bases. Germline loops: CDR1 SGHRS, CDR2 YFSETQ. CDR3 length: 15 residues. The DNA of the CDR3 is TGCGCCAGCGGCTTCCGGGACAGGGGGCTGAATGAGCAGTTCTTC. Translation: CASGFRDRGLNEQFF.

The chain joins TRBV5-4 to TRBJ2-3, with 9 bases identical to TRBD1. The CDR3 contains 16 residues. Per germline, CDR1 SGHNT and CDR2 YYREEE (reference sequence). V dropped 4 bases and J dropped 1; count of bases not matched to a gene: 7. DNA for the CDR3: TGTGCCAGCAGCAAACCGGGACAGGGAGGCACAGATACGCAGTATTTT. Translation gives CASSKPGQGGTDTQYF. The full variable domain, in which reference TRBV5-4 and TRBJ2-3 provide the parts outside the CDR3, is ETGVTQSPTHLIKTRGQQVTLRCSSQSGHNTVSWYQQALGQGPQFIFQYYREEENGRGNFPPRFSGLQFPNYSSELNVNALELDDSALYLCASSKPGQGGTDTQYFGPGTRLTVL.